This T cell receptor beta chain was sequenced for a study of CD4 T cells in relation to SARS-CoV-2 and coronaviruses. Background on the study: ViraFEST: approximately 10-day antigen culture of PBMCs, then TCR beta CDR3 sequencing. The negative reference was HIV-1 Nef peptide pool or peptide-free culture. Findings and caveats of the study: No donor gave both pre-pandemic and post-infection samples.

This CDR3 spans 15 amino acids. Between the trimmed V and J ends, which lost 0 bases and 0 bases, there was a span of 10 bases. CDR1 and CDR2 from the germline V gene are SGDLS and YYNGEE. In regard to this clone: What it binds is unknown.

Libraries were prepared by immunoSEQ multiplex PCR; TCRdb keeps only in-frame clonotypes and omits some of them. The table has tens of thousands of clones, around 74% seen once. Unexposed donor CD4+ T cells date from about 2011-2018, before the COVID-19 pandemic. The cells were cultured for roughly 11 days before CD4+ T cells were isolated. Half the medium was replaced with IL-2 medium on days 3 and 7. Sequenced material: CD4+ T cells from PBMCs, cultured in vitro. The chain recombines TRBV9 with TRBJ2-7, with D perhaps TRBD1 (6 bases). This sequence was found in a human donor in good health. This CDR3 is CASSVEVGHSYEQYF. The DNA of the CDR3 is TGTGCCAGCAGCGTAGAGGTGGGACACTCCTACGAGCAGTACTTC.